The 27 T cell receptor beta chains below all came from one sample that was sequenced in a study of vaccination effects on CD4 cells after COVID-19. For these receptors, no antigen is known. The culture ran for roughly 10 days before CD4+ T cells were isolated. Each participant was administered two doses of either the BNT162b2 or the mRNA-1273 vaccine. Produced via immunoSEQ multiplex PCR; TCRdb's table is partial and in-frame only. There are some 9,800 clones in the sample; 65% to 80% occur only once, and 10% to 12% lies in the top ten. This material consisted of CD4+ T cells from PBMCs cultured without peptide, taken after COVID-19 vaccination. These TCRs come from a human donor who received a COVID-19 vaccine.

The rearrangement uses TRBV27 and TRBJ1-2, with D unresolved. This CDR3 has 13 amino acids. The V gene lost 2 bases and the J gene lost 2 bases, with 6 bases spanning the gap. Germline V CDR1 and CDR2: MNHEY, SMNVEV (reference sequence). As DNA, the CDR3 is TGTGCCAGCAGTTTAGGGCAGAACTATGGCTACACCTTC. This gives the protein CASSLGQNYGYTF.

The rearrangement joins TRBV7-2 to TRBJ2-1, with a possible D match to TRBD2 (5 bases). The V end was cut by 6 bases, the J end by 0 bases, with 12 bases between. The length of the CDR3 is 15 residues. Germline V gene sequence: CDR1 SGHTA, CDR2 FQGNSA. This CDR3 is CASSVSGLSYNEQFF. CDR3 nucleotides: TGTGCCAGCAGTGTGTCAGGACTCTCCTACAATGAGCAGTTCTTC.

V usage is TRBV12-2 and J usage is TRBJ1-5; the table names TRBD1, a call not compared with the DNA. TRBV12-2 is designated a pseudogene. This CDR3 contains 16 residues. Here the CDR3 reads CASRPGQGAENQPQHF. CDR3 sequence (DNA): TGTGCAAGTCGCCCGGGACAGGGGGCTGAGAATCAGCCCCAGCATTTT.

The chain carries TRBV28 and TRBJ2-5, with a tentative D call TRBD1 (5 bases). The CDR3 extends over 14 amino acids. Germline lookup yields CDR1 MDHEN and CDR2 SYDVKM. V lost 4 bases and J lost 2, with 11 bases in between. The CDR3 DNA reads as TGTGCCAGCAGTTCCAGACAGACTCAAGAGACCCAGTACTTC. It specifies CASSSRQTQETQYF. Supplemented by reference TRBV28 and TRBJ2-5, the full variable domain reads DVKVTQSSRYLVKRTGEKVFLECVQDMDHENMFWYRQDPGLGLRLIYFSYDVKMKEKGDIPEGYSVSREKKERFSLILESASTNQTSMYLCASSSRQTQETQYFGPGTRLLVL.

V gene TRBV6-1 combines with J gene TRBJ2-7, with 9 bases fitting TRBD1. The germline V gene encodes CDR1 MNHNS and CDR2 SASEGT. Trimming at V came to 0 bases and at J to 3 bases, leaving 6 bases not matched to a gene. CDR3 length: 16 amino acids. The DNA for the CDR3 is TGTGCCAGCAGTGAAGCGGGGCGACAGGGGGTCTACGAGCAGTACTTC. Translation: CASSEAGRQGVYEQYF.

The chain joins TRBV19 to TRBJ2-1; 8 nucleotides match TRBD1. The germline V gene has CDR1 LNHDA and CDR2 SQIVND (reference sequence). V shed 5 bases, J shed 2 bases, and the junction held 5 bases outside the gene matches. The CDR3 is 15 amino acids. The CDR3 is CASSLGQGAYNEQFF. For the CDR3, the DNA is TGTGCCAGTAGTTTAGGACAGGGCGCCTACAATGAGCAGTTCTTC.

The chain links TRBV19 to TRBJ1-4; the match to TRBD1 covers 8 bases. Germline values: CDR1 LNHDA, CDR2 SQIVND (reference sequence). This CDR3 comprises 16 residues. The J segment lost 0 bases and the V segment lost 4 bases, leaving 4 bases of the junction unmatched. The CDR3 region has the DNA TGTGCCAGTAGTAGGACAGGGAAGGCAACTAATGAAAAACTGTTTTTT. Amino acid sequence: CASSRTGKATNEKLFF.

The CDR3 DNA sequence: TGTGCCATCAGCCCGACTAGCGGGAACTACGAGCAGTACTTC. This translates into CAISPTSGNYEQYF. This chain uses TRBV10-3 with TRBJ2-7, with 11 bases aligning to TRBD2. Per the germline V gene, CDR1 is ENHRY and CDR2 is SYGVKD. This CDR3 spans 14 amino acids. V trimming: 6 bases; J trimming: 3 bases; junction bases outside the gene matches: 4.

The V call is TRBV18, the J call TRBJ1-4; D may be TRBD1 (6 bases). In germline, CDR1 is KGHSH, CDR2 LQKENI. V shed 5 bases and J shed 0 bases, with 19 bases lying between them. The CDR3 covers 18 residues. The CDR3 nucleotides read TGTGCCAGCTCATTCAACAGGGTCGCGACTCCAACTAATGAAAAACTGTTTTTT. Protein product: CASSFNRVATPTNEKLFF.

The chain recombines TRBV6-5 with TRBJ1-3; D is undetermined. This CDR3 has 13 amino acids. The germline V gene has CDR1 MNHEY and CDR2 SVGAGI. V lost 2 bases and J 2 bases, leaving 4 bases between the germline ends. The DNA for the CDR3 is TGTGCCAGCAGTTACATACCTGGAAACACCATATATTTT. Its protein is CASSYIPGNTIYF.

J is TRBJ2-5 and V is TRBV28, with 12 bases that match TRBD2. Germline CDR1 is MDHEN and CDR2 is SYDVKM. The CDR3 extends over 17 amino acids. V gave up 0 bases and J gave up 1 base; unmatched junction bases: 3. CDR3 region: CASSLWGLAGTQETQYF. The CDR3 DNA reads TGTGCCAGCAGTTTATGGGGACTAGCGGGTACCCAAGAGACCCAGTACTTC.

The genes are TRBV4-2 and TRBJ1-3, with no clear D. The CDR3 length is 13 residues. Germline-derived CDR1 and CDR2 are LGHNA and YNFKEQ. V was clipped by 7 bases and J by 2 bases, with 9 bases between them. Written as DNA, the CDR3 is TGTGCCAGCAACCACGCTACTGGAAACACCATATATTTT. Translation gives CASNHATGNTIYF.

This clone was counted once. The V and J genes are TRBV7-8 and TRBJ1-2; D unresolved. The CDR3 has 16 residues. Germline values: CDR1 SGHVS, CDR2 FQNEAQ. Trimming cost V 5 bases and J 6 bases, with 22 bases left between them. Written as DNA, the CDR3 is TGTGCCAGCAGCCCTACTCGGGCCTCCTCCGTCCATGGCTACACCTTC. It encodes CASSPTRASSVHGYTF.

This clone was counted between two and nine times. V usage is TRBV5-6 and J usage is TRBJ1-1, with TRBD1 as a possible D gene (6 bases). From germline, CDR1 is SGHDT and CDR2 YYEEEE. V was clipped by 3 bases and J by 7 bases, with 10 bases between them. There are 12 residues in the CDR3. In DNA form, the CDR3 reads TGTGCCAGCAGCTCCCCGGACAGTGAAGCTTTCTTT. Translation gives CASSSPDSEAFF.

The chain couples TRBV2 to TRBJ2-5; maybe TRBD1 (5 bases). The CDR3 has 12 amino acids. The germline V and J ends were trimmed by 4 bases and 9 bases, with 12 bases remaining between them. The germline V gene encodes CDR1 SNHLY and CDR2 FYNNEI. CDR3: CASSGGTVAQYF. The CDR3 DNA reads as TGTGCCAGCAGTGGGGGCACGGTGGCCCAGTACTTC.

Within the sample, this clone is large. The chain is built from TRBV7-2 and TRBJ1-1, with D possibly TRBD1 on 6 matching bases. Trimming cost V 5 bases and J 1 base, with 17 bases left between them. The CDR3 covers 16 residues. In germline, CDR1 is SGHTA, CDR2 FQGNSA. CDR3 nucleotides: TGTGCCAGCAGCCCTACTCCGGGACACCGGAACACTGAAGCTTTCTTT. Its protein is CASSPTPGHRNTEAFF.

This chain connects TRBV7-9 to TRBJ1-5; 7 nucleotides match TRBD1. Per the germline V gene, CDR1 is SEHNR and CDR2 is FQNEAQ (reference sequence). The V segment lost 4 bases and the J segment 3 bases; nucleotides outside the gene matches: 6. The CDR3 loop spans 15 amino acids. The chain's CDR3 is CASSSTTGPNQPQHF. CDR3 DNA: TGTGCCAGCAGCTCCACGACAGGGCCCAATCAGCCCCAGCATTTT.

V and J are TRBV29-1 and TRBJ1-2; a weak D match, TRBD1 (5 bases). V was trimmed by 6 bases and J by 4 bases, leaving 15 bases between them. Germline CDR1 SQVTM, CDR2 ANQGSEA. CDR3 length: 13 amino acids. CDR3 sequence (DNA): TGCAGCGTCGTCCCACAGGAGGGCTATGGCTACACCTTC. This codes for CSVVPQEGYGYTF.

This chain connects TRBV27 to TRBJ1-2; 10 nucleotides align to TRBD1. J gave up 7 bases and V 5 bases, and 4 bases lay outside the gene matches. Germline CDR1 and CDR2: MNHEY and SMNVEV (reference sequence). CDR3 length equals 13 residues. In nucleotides, the CDR3 is TGTGCCAGCAGTCTGACAGGGGGCTTTGGCTACACCTTC. Protein sequence: CASSLTGGFGYTF.

The J gene is TRBJ2-5, the V gene TRBV10-3; 9 positions agree with TRBD1. This CDR3 contains 13 residues. Germline V gene lookup returns CDR1 ENHRY and CDR2 SYGVKD. V was clipped by 7 bases and J by 3 bases; unmatched bases: 3. The CDR3 DNA reads TGTGCCATCAACAGGGACAGGGAAGAGACCCAGTACTTC. The encoded protein is CAINRDREETQYF.

The rearrangement uses TRBV9 and TRBJ2-7, with D unresolved. The length of the CDR3 is 14 residues. V was trimmed by 4 bases and J by 7 bases, leaving 18 bases between them. CDR1 SGDLS and CDR2 YYNGEE come from the germline V gene. The CDR3 DNA reads as TGTGCCAGCAGCACCCTGGACGCCTTGGGGGAGCAGTACTTC. Amino acids: CASSTLDALGEQYF.

This chain joins TRBV5-1 and TRBJ1-2, with D possibly TRBD1 on 6 matching bases. V was shortened by 0 bases and J by 3 bases, with 12 bases between the two germline ends. The CDR3 consists of 15 residues. The germline V gene encodes CDR1 SGHRS and CDR2 YFSETQ. Written as DNA, the CDR3 is TGCGCCAGCAGCTTGGCTACAGGGAACTACTATGGCTACACCTTC. This sequence encodes CASSLATGNYYGYTF.

This chain uses TRBV28 with TRBJ2-6; tentatively, D is TRBD1 (6 bases). Germline V CDR1 and CDR2: MDHEN, SYDVKM. V lost 2 bases and J lost 2, with 7 bases in between. CDR3 length: 15 amino acids. CDR3: CASSLAGAGANVLTF. The DNA of the CDR3 is TGTGCCAGCAGTTTAGCAGGGGCTGGGGCCAACGTCCTGACTTTC.

This clone was seen a few times. The chain employs TRBV7-2 and TRBJ2-5; D unresolved. Trimming left V 5 bases short and J 4 bases short, with 5 bases between. The CDR3 totals 11 residues. Germline CDR1 reads SGHTA; CDR2 reads FQGNSA. The CDR3 loop is CASSEGETQYF. The CDR3 DNA follows: TGTGCCAGCAGCGAAGGAGAGACCCAGTACTTC.

This chain links TRBV7-8 with TRBJ1-5, with D unclear. The V gene's germline CDR1 is SGHVS and CDR2 FQNEAQ. V lost 5 bases and J 6 bases, leaving 11 bases between the germline ends. This CDR3 is built from 13 residues. CDR3 region: CASSPGPGQPQHF. The CDR3 bases are TGTGCCAGCAGCCCTGGCCCCGGTCAGCCCCAGCATTTT.

CDR3 protein: CASSTNNSPLHF. The CDR3 coding sequence is TGTGCCAGCTCAACCAATAATTCACCCCTCCACTTT. The chain couples TRBV18 to TRBJ1-6; D not resolved. CDR1 and CDR2 from the germline V gene are KGHSH and LQKENI. V was clipped by 5 bases and J by 5 bases, with 4 bases between them. CDR3 size: 12 residues.

This chain links TRBV4-1 with TRBJ1-6; 10 positions agree with TRBD1. V trimming: 1 base; J trimming: 13 bases; junction bases outside the gene matches: 7. This CDR3 region has 15 residues. Germline V gene data show CDR1 as MGHRA and CDR2 as YSYEKL. The CDR3 DNA sequence: TGCGCCAGCAGCCAAGTTATTGGGACAGGGGTTCCCCTCCACTTT. As protein: CASSQVIGTGVPLHF.